This T cell receptor beta chain was found in a study of control samples from healthy donors and cancer patients. The data were produced by immunoSEQ multiplex PCR, yet TCRdb's version contains in-frame clones alone and is incomplete. The sample lists 180,000 or so clones; roughly 89% were seen once. This clone ranks as medium-sized. Germline V gives CDR1 SNHLY, CDR2 FYNNEI. V was trimmed by 3 bases and J by 7 bases, leaving 16 bases between them. The CDR3 loop spans 15 amino acids. The receptor was derived from a woman aged 30 to 39 in good health. Sequenced material: blood. The chain links TRBV2 to TRBJ1-5; unclear D gene. In DNA, the CDR3 is TGTGCCAGCAGTGATTTGGTAGGGTTGAAGCAGCCCCAGCATTTT. It codes for CASSDLVGLKQPQHF.